One sample yielded the 29 T cell receptor beta chains listed below, sequenced in a study of cytomegalovirus exposure and HLA in healthy donors. Researchers ran the PCR with 60 Vbeta and 13 Jbeta primers. The protocol was immunoSEQ multiplex PCR, while the TCRdb copy is restricted to in-frame clones and leaves out a portion. Among about 120,000 clones listed, less than 80% were seen once. What was sequenced was PBMCs. Every receptor here comes from a man aged 35-49 years in good health and CMV-seropositive.

The chain links TRBV11-2 to TRBJ1-3; no firm D call. The V gene lost 2 bases and the J gene lost 0 bases, with 14 bases spanning the gap. Per germline, CDR1 SGHAT and CDR2 FQNNGV. CDR3 length equals 17 residues. The CDR3, as DNA: TGTGCCAGCAGCTTAACGCGGCCGGTGATCTCTGGAAACACCATATATTTT. Translating gives CASSLTRPVISGNTIYF.

This clone was seen a single time. This chain uses TRBV5-5 with TRBJ1-5; TRBD1 matches 8 bases. V lost 0 bases, J lost 5 bases, and 7 bases stayed unmatched. The CDR3 length is 16 residues. Per germline, CDR1 SGHKS and CDR2 YYEKEE (reference sequence). DNA for the CDR3: TGTGCCAGCAGCTTGGTGGCAGGGGGCTTGCATCAGCCCCAGCATTTT. Amino acid sequence: CASSLVAGGLHQPQHF.

V and J are TRBV4-1 and TRBJ1-4; tentative D call: TRBD1 (5 bases). The CDR3 length is 15 residues. V was cut by 3 bases and J by 7 bases, with 15 bases left in between. The V gene's germline CDR1 is MGHRA and CDR2 YSYEKL. For the CDR3, the DNA is TGCGCCAGCAGCCAGGAGAGGCAGGGAGGTGAAAAACTGTTTTTT. Translated: CASSQERQGGEKLFF.

CDR3 DNA: TGTGCCAGCACCCCGACAGGGTTGAGCTACGAGCAGTACTTC. Its translation: CASTPTGLSYEQYF. The chain combines TRBV28 with TRBJ2-7; 7 positions agree with TRBD1. J gave up 3 bases and V 7 bases, and 9 bases lay outside the gene matches. This CDR3 region has 14 residues. Per the germline V gene, CDR1 is MDHEN and CDR2 is SYDVKM.

The chain recombines TRBV11-2 with TRBJ2-1, with D uncertain. CDR1 and CDR2 from the germline V gene are SGHAT and FQNNGV. V lost 1 base and J 9 bases, leaving 10 bases between the germline ends. The CDR3 contains 13 residues. CDR3 sequence: CASSLAGPGEQFF. The CDR3 DNA follows: TGTGCCAGCAGCTTAGCTGGGCCCGGTGAGCAGTTCTTC.

V and J are TRBV9 and TRBJ2-7, with 7 bases fitting TRBD2. Germline lookup yields CDR1 SGDLS and CDR2 YYNGEE. This CDR3 has 15 residues. Trimming removed 4 bases from V and 0 bases from J; junction bases left unmatched: 7. CDR3 sequence reads: CASSPFPGGSYEQYF. The CDR3 DNA reads TGTGCCAGCAGCCCATTCCCGGGGGGCTCCTACGAGCAGTACTTC. Full variable domain (remainder filled in from reference TRBV9 and TRBJ2-7): DSGVTQTPKHLITATGQRVTLRCSPRSGDLSVYWYQQSLDQGLQFLIQYYNGEERAKGNILERFSAQQFPDLHSELNLSSLELGDSALYFCASSPFPGGSYEQYFGPGTRLTVT.

CDR3 DNA sequence: TGTGCCAGCAGCTTACAGCCTCAGGGCAACTACGAGCAGTACTTC. This translates into CASSLQPQGNYEQYF. The chain is built from TRBV11-1 and TRBJ2-7, with a weak D call TRBD1 (5 bases). This CDR3 region has 15 residues. Germline V gene data show CDR1 as SGHAT and CDR2 as FQDESV (reference sequence). V lost 2 bases and J lost 3, with 14 bases in between.

This clone has a single count. The chain's CDR3 is CASSTSGDINQPQHF. In DNA, the CDR3 is TGTGCCAGCAGCACGTCCGGGGACATCAATCAGCCCCAGCATTTT. The V call is TRBV7-9, the J call TRBJ1-5; maybe TRBD1 (6 bases). Between the trimmed V and J ends, which lost 5 bases and 3 bases, there was a span of 14 bases. CDR3 length: 15 residues. Germline V gene data show CDR1 as SEHNR and CDR2 as FQNEAQ (reference sequence). Full variable domain (remainder filled in from reference TRBV7-9 and TRBJ1-5): DTGVSQNPRHKITKRGQNVTFRCDPISEHNRLYWYRQTLGQGPEFLTYFQNEAQLEKSRLLSDRFSAERPKGSFSTLEIQRTEQGDSAMYLCASSTSGDINQPQHFGDGTRLSIL.

V usage is TRBV15 and J usage is TRBJ2-3, with TRBD2 identical over 7 bases. The ends lost 0 bases at V and 3 bases at J; junction bases unmatched: 3. This CDR3 spans 15 amino acids. In germline, CDR1 is LNHNV, CDR2 YYDKDF (reference sequence). CDR3 DNA: TGTGCCACCAGCAGAGATACCGGGGGGACAGATACGCAGTATTTT. Its protein product is CATSRDTGGTDTQYF.

This clone has just a few counts. The sample carries other DNA sequences with the same CDR3. The CDR3 loop is CASSSGQGNEKLFF. CDR3 sequence (DNA): TGCGCCAGCAGCTCGGGACAGGGCAATGAAAAACTGTTTTTT. The chain links TRBV5-1 to TRBJ1-4; 9 nucleotides align to TRBD1. The trim removed 3 bases at V and 5 bases at J, leaving 2 bases unmatched. Germline-derived CDR1 and CDR2 are SGHRS and YFSETQ. The CDR3 has 14 amino acids.

The rearrangement links TRBV14 to TRBJ1-1; no definite D call. Germline values: CDR1 SGHDN, CDR2 FVKESK. V was trimmed by 5 bases and J by 11 bases, leaving 18 bases between them. The CDR3 loop spans 13 amino acids. The DNA for the CDR3 is TGTGCCAGCAGCGTTCTACGGGGTAATAGGGCTTTCTTT. Protein product: CASSVLRGNRAFF.

The chain joins TRBV10-3 to TRBJ2-2, with a possible D match to TRBD1 (5 bases). The length of the CDR3 is 16 residues. The germline V gene has CDR1 ENHRY and CDR2 SYGVKD. V lost 5 bases and J lost 3, with 16 bases in between. This CDR3 is CAISPHPLTDTGELFF. As DNA, the CDR3 is TGTGCCATCAGTCCCCATCCGTTGACAGACACCGGGGAGCTGTTTTTT.

This chain uses TRBV29-1 with TRBJ2-7, with D tentatively TRBD1 (6 bases). The germline V gene has CDR1 SQVTM and CDR2 ANQGSEA. Trimming stripped 1 base from V and 3 bases from J, with 10 bases between. CDR3 length: 13 amino acids. CDR3 region: CSVEGDTYYEQYF. CDR3 bases: TGCAGCGTTGAAGGGGACACCTACTACGAGCAGTACTTC.

V is TRBV7-6 and J is TRBJ2-3; D perhaps matches TRBD2 (7 bases). V dropped 6 bases and J dropped 5 bases, with 18 bases sitting between them. The CDR3 totals 15 residues. From germline, CDR1 is SGHVS and CDR2 FNYEAQ. The CDR3 is CASRPPRGAGDTQYF. Here the CDR3 DNA reads TGTGCCAGCAGACCCCCTCGGGGGGCTGGAGATACGCAGTATTTT. The complete variable domain, with remaining parts taken from reference TRBV7-6 and TRBJ2-3, reads GAGVSQSPRYKVTKRGQDVALRCDPISGHVSLYWYRQALGQGPEFLTYFNYEAQQDKSGLPNDRFSAERPEGSISTLTIQRTEQRDSAMYRCASRPPRGAGDTQYFGPGTRLTVL.

This clone showed up just a few times. V usage is TRBV5-4 and J usage is TRBJ2-7; 11 bases agree with TRBD2. CDR1 and CDR2 (germline): SGHNT, YYREEE (reference sequence). Trimming cost V 4 bases and J 2 bases; bases outside gene matches: 8. The CDR3 totals 16 residues. DNA of the CDR3: TGTGCCAGCAGCCCGGGAGGACTAGCGGGTACCTACGAGCAGTACTTC. As protein: CASSPGGLAGTYEQYF. Together with reference TRBV5-4 and TRBJ2-7, the CDR3 gives the full variable domain: ETGVTQSPTHLIKTRGQQVTLRCSSQSGHNTVSWYQQALGQGPQFIFQYYREEENGRGNFPPRFSGLQFPNYSSELNVNALELDDSALYLCASSPGGLAGTYEQYFGPGTRLTVT.

This rearrangement joins TRBV19 to TRBJ1-5, with 7 nucleotides matching TRBD1. J lost 2 bases, V lost 5 bases, and 6 bases had no gene match. The CDR3 consists of 15 residues. Germline V lookup: CDR1 LNHDA, CDR2 SQIVND (reference sequence). The chain's CDR3 is CASSYRDSGNQPQHF. CDR3 in DNA: TGTGCCAGTAGTTACCGGGACAGCGGCAATCAGCCCCAGCATTTT.

The chain has TRBV6-6 and TRBJ2-2; 11 bases are shared with TRBD1. CDR1 is MNHNY and CDR2 is SVGAGI in the germline V gene (reference sequence). This CDR3 region has 16 residues. The trim removed 4 bases at V and 6 bases at J, leaving 7 bases unmatched. The CDR3 is CASSSRTGGVSGELFF. CDR3 bases: TGTGCCAGCAGTTCTCGGACAGGGGGCGTCTCCGGGGAGCTGTTTTTT.

The chain employs TRBV7-9 and TRBJ2-1; 11 nucleotides align to TRBD1. V gave up 5 bases and J gave up 8 bases; unmatched junction bases: 11. The CDR3 loop spans 16 amino acids. Per the germline V gene, CDR1 is SEHNR and CDR2 is FQNEAQ (reference sequence). The CDR3 bases are TGTGCCAGCAGCCCTCCTGGGACAGGGGGTTTCGATGAGCAGTTCTTC. Translation gives CASSPPGTGGFDEQFF.

The CDR3 here is CAWLGTLNTEAFF. The CDR3 coding sequence is TGTGCCTGGCTGGGGACATTGAACACTGAAGCTTTCTTT. The gene calls are TRBV30 and TRBJ1-1, with a tentative D call TRBD1 (6 bases). Germline-derived CDR1 and CDR2 are GTSNPN and SVGIG (reference sequence). V was clipped by 5 bases and J by 0 bases, with 10 bases between them. The CDR3 has 13 amino acids.

The chain links TRBV27 to TRBJ2-5, with 11 bases that match TRBD2. Germline V CDR1 and CDR2: MNHEY, SMNVEV (reference sequence). This CDR3 has 13 amino acids. V shed 6 bases, J shed 5 bases, and the junction held 2 bases outside the gene matches. The CDR3 spells CASRGLAEETQYF. Here the CDR3 DNA reads TGTGCCAGCAGGGGACTAGCGGAGGAGACCCAGTACTTC.

The V gene is TRBV27, the J gene TRBJ2-2, with 7 bases matching TRBD1. After removal of 6 bases from V and 0 bases from J, the junction contained 4 bases not matched to a gene. The CDR3 is 15 amino acids. Germline CDR1 reads MNHEY; CDR2 reads SMNVEV (reference sequence). CDR3 protein: CASRWTGTNTGELFF. The CDR3 coding sequence is TGTGCCAGCAGATGGACAGGCACGAACACCGGGGAGCTGTTTTTT.

The J gene is TRBJ1-5, the V gene TRBV7-2, with 7 bases matching TRBD1. This CDR3 has 16 residues. V lost 5 bases, J lost 9 bases, and 16 bases stayed unmatched. Germline V gene data show CDR1 as SGHTA and CDR2 as FQGNSA. This chain's CDR3 is CASSRDSQWAGGPQHF. The CDR3 nucleotides are TGTGCCAGCAGCCGGGACAGCCAGTGGGCGGGTGGGCCCCAGCATTTT.

This chain links TRBV19 with TRBJ1-4, with a tentative D call TRBD1 (6 bases). The CDR3 covers 14 residues. From germline, CDR1 is LNHDA and CDR2 SQIVND (reference sequence). V lost 6 bases, J lost 6 bases, and 14 bases lay in between. The CDR3 DNA follows: TGTGCCAGTAGCCCGGGACATACCGATGAAAAACTGTTTTTT. It encodes CASSPGHTDEKLFF.

This chain links TRBV5-5 with TRBJ2-7; maybe TRBD1 (5 bases). Germline V gives CDR1 SGHKS, CDR2 YYEKEE (reference sequence). V lost 2 bases to trimming and J lost 4 bases, with 13 bases between them. The CDR3 consists of 14 residues. This chain's CDR3 is CASSFNGRQYEQYF. In DNA, the CDR3 is TGTGCCAGCAGCTTCAACGGCAGACAGTACGAGCAGTACTTC.

The chain has TRBV5-4 and TRBJ1-3; 9 bases match TRBD1. V trimming: 5 bases; J trimming: 4 bases; junction bases outside the gene matches: 7. CDR1 is SGHNT, CDR2 YYREEE, per germline (reference sequence). This CDR3 has 15 amino acids. CDR3: CASSPAGTGGNTIYF. In DNA, the CDR3 is TGTGCCAGCAGTCCTGCCGGGACAGGGGGAAACACCATATATTTT.

The genes are TRBV9 and TRBJ2-2; 7 bases line up with TRBD1. Trimming took 3 bases from V and 0 from J; bases not matched to a gene: 5. Germline V gives CDR1 SGDLS, CDR2 YYNGEE. The CDR3 extends over 16 amino acids. The CDR3 DNA sequence: TGTGCCAGCAGCGGACCCGGGACAGCGAACACCGGGGAGCTGTTTTTT. This codes for CASSGPGTANTGELFF.

The chain combines TRBV7-9 with TRBJ2-5; 9 bases are a match to TRBD1. The V gene end was trimmed by 4 bases and the J gene end by 6 bases; junction bases not matched to a gene: 6. The CDR3 extends over 14 amino acids. Germline loops: CDR1 SEHNR, CDR2 FQNEAQ (reference sequence). The DNA of the CDR3 is TGTGCCAGCAGCTCCGGACAGGGGATAAAGACCCAGTACTTC. Translation: CASSSGQGIKTQYF.

This chain connects TRBV7-9 to TRBJ1-2; TRBD1 aligns across 7 bases. J lost 0 bases, V lost 1 base, and 8 bases had no gene match. The CDR3 loop spans 17 amino acids. Germline V gene sequence: CDR1 SEHNR, CDR2 FQNEAQ (reference sequence). The CDR3 region has the DNA TGTGCCAGCAGCTTAGAAATCGGGGGACAGACTAACTATGGCTACACCTTC. This gives the protein CASSLEIGGQTNYGYTF.

V usage is TRBV29-1 and J usage is TRBJ2-2, with 8 bases that match TRBD2. The junction had 4 bases not matched to a gene; V was cut back by 4 bases and J by 3 bases. The germline V gene has CDR1 SQVTM and CDR2 ANQGSEA. The CDR3 has 14 residues. CDR3 residues: CSVVPGGHTGELFF. In DNA, the CDR3 is TGCAGCGTTGTTCCGGGAGGGCACACCGGGGAGCTGTTTTTT.